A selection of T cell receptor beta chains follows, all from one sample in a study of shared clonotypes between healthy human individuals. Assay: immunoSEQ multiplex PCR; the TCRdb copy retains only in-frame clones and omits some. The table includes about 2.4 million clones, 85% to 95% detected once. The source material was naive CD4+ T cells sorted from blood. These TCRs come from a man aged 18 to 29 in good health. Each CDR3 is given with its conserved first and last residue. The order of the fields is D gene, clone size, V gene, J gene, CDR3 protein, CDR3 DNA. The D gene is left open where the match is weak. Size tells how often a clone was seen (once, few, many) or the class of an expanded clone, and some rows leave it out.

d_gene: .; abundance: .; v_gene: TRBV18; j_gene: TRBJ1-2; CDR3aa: CASSQGGDYGYTF; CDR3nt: TGTGCCAGCTCACAAGGGGGAGACTATGGCTACACCTTC
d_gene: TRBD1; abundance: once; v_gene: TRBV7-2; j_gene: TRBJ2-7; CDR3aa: CASSRQGQSNEQYF; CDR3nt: TGTGCCAGCAGCCGACAGGGGCAGTCTAACGAGCAGTACTTC
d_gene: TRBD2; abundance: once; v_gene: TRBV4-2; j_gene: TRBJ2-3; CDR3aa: CASSSPAGVLGTDTQYF; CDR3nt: TGTGCCAGCAGCTCCCCAGCGGGGGTATTAGGCACAGATACGCAGTATTTT
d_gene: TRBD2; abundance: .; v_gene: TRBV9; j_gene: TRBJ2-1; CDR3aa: CASSARLAGGRQFF; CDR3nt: TGTGCCAGCAGCGCCAGACTAGCGGGGGGGAGGCAGTTCTTC
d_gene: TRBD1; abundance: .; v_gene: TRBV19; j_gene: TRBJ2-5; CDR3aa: CASKGQGRETQYF; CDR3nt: TGTGCCAGTAAGGGACAGGGAAGGGAGACCCAGTACTTC
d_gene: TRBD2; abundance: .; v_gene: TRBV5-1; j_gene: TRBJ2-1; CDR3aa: CASSFAAGLNNEQFF; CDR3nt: TGCGCCAGCAGCTTTGCAGCGGGGTTGAACAATGAGCAGTTCTTC
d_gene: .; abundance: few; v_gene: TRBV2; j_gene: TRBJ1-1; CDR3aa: CASSGGGPNTEAFF; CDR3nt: TGTGCCAGCAGTGGTGGGGGCCCTAACACTGAAGCTTTCTTT
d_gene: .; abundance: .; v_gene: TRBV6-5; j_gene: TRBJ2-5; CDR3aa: CASSHEAGQETQYF; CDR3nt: TGTGCCAGCAGTCACGAGGCGGGGCAGGAGACCCAGTACTTC
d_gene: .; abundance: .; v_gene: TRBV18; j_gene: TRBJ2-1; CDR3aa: CASSPTRDSLYNEQFF; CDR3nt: TGTGCCAGCTCACCCACTAGAGACAGCCTTTACAATGAGCAGTTCTTC
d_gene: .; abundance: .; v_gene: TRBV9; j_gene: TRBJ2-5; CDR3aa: CASSVAGVRSGETQYF; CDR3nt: TGTGCCAGCAGCGTAGCGGGAGTGAGATCTGGAGAGACCCAGTACTTC
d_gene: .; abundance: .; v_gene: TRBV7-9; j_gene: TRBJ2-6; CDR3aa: CASSVKWVSGANVLTF; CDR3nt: TGTGCCAGCAGCGTAAAGTGGGTCTCTGGGGCCAACGTCCTGACTTTC
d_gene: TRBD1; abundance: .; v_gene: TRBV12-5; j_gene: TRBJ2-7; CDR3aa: CASGLDRVSYEQYF; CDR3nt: TGTGCTAGTGGTTTAGACAGGGTATCCTACGAGCAGTACTTC
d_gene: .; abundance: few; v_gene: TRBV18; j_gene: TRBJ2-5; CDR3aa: CASSPDQETQYF; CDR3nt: TGTGCCAGCTCACCGGACCAAGAGACCCAGTACTTC
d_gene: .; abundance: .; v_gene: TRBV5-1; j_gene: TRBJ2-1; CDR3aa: CASSLDIYNEQFF; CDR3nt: TGCGCCAGCAGCTTGGACATATACAATGAGCAGTTCTTC
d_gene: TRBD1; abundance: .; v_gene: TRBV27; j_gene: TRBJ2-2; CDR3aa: CASGPRQGGGELFF; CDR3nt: TGTGCCAGCGGTCCCCGACAGGGGGGCGGGGAGCTGTTTTTT
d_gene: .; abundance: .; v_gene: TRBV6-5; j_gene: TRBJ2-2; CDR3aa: CASSSLVTGELFF; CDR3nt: TGTGCCAGCAGTTCCCTCGTCACAGGGGAGCTGTTTTTT
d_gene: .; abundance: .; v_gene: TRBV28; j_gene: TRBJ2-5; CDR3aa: CASTTVPPETQYF; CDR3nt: TGTGCCAGCACGACAGTTCCCCCAGAGACCCAGTACTTC
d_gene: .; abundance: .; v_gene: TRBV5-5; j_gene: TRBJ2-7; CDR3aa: CASSLESATSYEQYF; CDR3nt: TGTGCCAGCAGCTTGGAGTCCGCAACCTCCTACGAGCAGTACTTC
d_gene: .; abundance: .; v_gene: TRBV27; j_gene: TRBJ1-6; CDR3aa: CASSLGSYNSPLHF; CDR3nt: TGTGCCAGCAGTCTGGGCTCCTATAATTCACCCCTCCACTTT
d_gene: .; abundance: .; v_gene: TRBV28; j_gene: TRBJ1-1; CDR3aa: CASKGLDTEAFF; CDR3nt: TGTGCCAGCAAGGGATTGGACACTGAAGCTTTCTTT
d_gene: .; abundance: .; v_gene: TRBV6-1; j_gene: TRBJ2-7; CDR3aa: CASSLSGAYEQYF; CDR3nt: TGTGCCAGCAGCCTATCCGGGGCCTACGAGCAGTACTTC
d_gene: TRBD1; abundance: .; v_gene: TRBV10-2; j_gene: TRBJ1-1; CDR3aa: CASSERDRGLTEAFF; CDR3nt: TGCGCCAGCAGTGAGCGGGACAGGGGGCTCACTGAAGCTTTCTTT
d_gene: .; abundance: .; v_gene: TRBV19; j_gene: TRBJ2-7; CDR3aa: CASSTVGGRYEQYF; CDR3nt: TGTGCCAGTAGCACGGTGGGGGGCCGCTACGAGCAGTACTTC